This T cell receptor (beta chain) was recovered during a study of identical twins. Study results and caveats: Where beta out-of-frame sequences were concerned, excess twin sharing was weaker. Cord blood beta clonotypes that were abundant carried fewer insertions, and memory repertoires showed no such trend. The study found that models underestimated out-of-frame TCR alpha sharing in monozygotic twins.

Template switching created a universal primer site, and the cDNA included unique molecular identifiers. Each CDR3 protein is one row after TCRdb ran MiXCR on the 5' RACE reads. The sample lists fewer than 250,000 distinct CDR3 sequences, approximately 7.8% seen once, with 5.4% in the top ten. In its sample, this clonotype was seen many times. Its cognate antigen is unknown. CDR1 is LNHNV, CDR2 YYDKDF, per germline (reference sequence). V was pared by 9 bases and J by 7 bases, with 9 bases between. The CDR3 is 11 residues long. In addition, the sample was reused for a study of yellow fever vaccine responses in identical twins.

The material sequenced was CD8+ T cells sorted from blood. The receptor's source is a woman aged 18-29 years in good health. V gene TRBV15 combines with J gene TRBJ2-2; D remains unclear. CDR3 nucleotide sequence: TGTGCCACTCGTGACTTCGGGGAGCTGTTTTTT. Its translation: CATRDFGELFF. The full variable domain, completed using reference TRBV15 and TRBJ2-2, is DAMVIQNPRYQVTQFGKPVTLSCSQTLNHNVMYWYQQKSSQAPKLLFHYYDKDFNNEADTPDNFQSRRPNTSFCFLDIRSPGLGDTAMYLCATRDFGELFFGEGSRLTVL.